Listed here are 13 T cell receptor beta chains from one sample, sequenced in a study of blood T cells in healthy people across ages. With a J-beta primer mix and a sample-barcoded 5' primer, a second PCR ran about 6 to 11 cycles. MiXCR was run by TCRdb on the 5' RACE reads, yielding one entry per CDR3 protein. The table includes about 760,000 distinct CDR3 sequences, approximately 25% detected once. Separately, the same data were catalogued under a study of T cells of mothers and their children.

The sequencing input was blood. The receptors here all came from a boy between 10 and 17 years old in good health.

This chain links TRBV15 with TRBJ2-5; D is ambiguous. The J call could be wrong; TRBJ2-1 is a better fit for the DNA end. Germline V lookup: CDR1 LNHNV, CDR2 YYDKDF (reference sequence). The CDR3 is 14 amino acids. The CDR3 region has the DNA TGTGCCACCAGCAGAGATCGGGTAGTCAATGAGCAGTTCTTC. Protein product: CATSRDRVVNEQFF.

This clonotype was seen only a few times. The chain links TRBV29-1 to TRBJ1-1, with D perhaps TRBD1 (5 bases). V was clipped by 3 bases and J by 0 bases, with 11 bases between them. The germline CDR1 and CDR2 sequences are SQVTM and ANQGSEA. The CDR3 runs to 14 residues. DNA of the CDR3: TGCAGCGTTGAGGAGGGGCGGGTGAACACTGAAGCTTTCTTT. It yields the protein CSVEEGRVNTEAFF.

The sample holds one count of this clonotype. CDR3 sequence (DNA): TGCAGTGCTAGATCGGGACAGGGGGCAGATACGCAGTATTTT. Protein: CSARSGQGADTQYF. The V call is TRBV20-1, the J call TRBJ2-3, with TRBD1 identical over 11 bases. CDR1 DFQATT and CDR2 SNEGSKA come from the germline V gene (reference sequence). There are 14 residues in the CDR3. V lost 2 bases and J lost 4; bases outside the gene matches: 2.

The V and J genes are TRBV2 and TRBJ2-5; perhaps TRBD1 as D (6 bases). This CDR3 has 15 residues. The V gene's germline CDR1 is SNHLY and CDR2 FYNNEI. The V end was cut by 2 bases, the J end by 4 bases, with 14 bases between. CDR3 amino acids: CASSESLDRPETQYF. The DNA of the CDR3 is TGTGCCAGCAGTGAAAGTCTTGACAGGCCAGAGACCCAGTACTTC.

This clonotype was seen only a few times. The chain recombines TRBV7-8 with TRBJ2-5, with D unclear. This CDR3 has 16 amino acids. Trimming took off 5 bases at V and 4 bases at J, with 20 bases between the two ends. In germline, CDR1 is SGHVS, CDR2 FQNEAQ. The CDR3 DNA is TGTGCCAGCAGCCAGATCCCACTTACGCCCGGAGAGACCCAGTACTTC. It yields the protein CASSQIPLTPGETQYF.

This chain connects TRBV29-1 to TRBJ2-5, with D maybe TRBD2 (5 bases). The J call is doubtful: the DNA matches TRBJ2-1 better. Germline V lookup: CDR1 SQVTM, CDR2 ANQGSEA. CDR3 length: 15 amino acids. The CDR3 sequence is CSVEPPWRPYNEQFF. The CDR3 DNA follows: TGCAGCGTTGAGCCACCCTGGAGGCCTTACAATGAGCAGTTCTTC.

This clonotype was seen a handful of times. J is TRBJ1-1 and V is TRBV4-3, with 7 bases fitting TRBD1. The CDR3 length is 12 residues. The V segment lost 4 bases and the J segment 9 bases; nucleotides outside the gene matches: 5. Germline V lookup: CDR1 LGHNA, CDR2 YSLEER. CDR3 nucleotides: TGCGCCAGCAGCCTCCCGGGACAGCAAGCTTTCTTT. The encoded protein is CASSLPGQQAFF.

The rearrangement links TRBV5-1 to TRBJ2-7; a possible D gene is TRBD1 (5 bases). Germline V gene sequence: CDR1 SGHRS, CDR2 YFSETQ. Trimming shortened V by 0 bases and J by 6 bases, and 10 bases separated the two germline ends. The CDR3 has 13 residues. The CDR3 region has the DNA TGCGCCAGCAGCTTGGACCAGGGTGGCGAGCAGTACTTC. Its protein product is CASSLDQGGEQYF. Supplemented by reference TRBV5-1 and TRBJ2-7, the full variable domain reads KAGVTQTPRYLIKTRGQQVTLSCSPISGHRSVSWYQQTPGQGLQFLFEYFSETQRNKGNFPGRFSGRQFSNSRSEMNVSTLELGDSALYLCASSLDQGGEQYFGPGTRLTVT.

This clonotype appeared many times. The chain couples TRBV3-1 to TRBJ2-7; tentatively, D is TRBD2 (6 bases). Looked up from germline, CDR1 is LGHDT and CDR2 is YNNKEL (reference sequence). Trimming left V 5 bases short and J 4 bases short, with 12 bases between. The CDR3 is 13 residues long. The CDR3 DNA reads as TGTGCCAGCAGCAGACGGGACTCTTACGAGCAGTACTTC. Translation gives CASSRRDSYEQYF.

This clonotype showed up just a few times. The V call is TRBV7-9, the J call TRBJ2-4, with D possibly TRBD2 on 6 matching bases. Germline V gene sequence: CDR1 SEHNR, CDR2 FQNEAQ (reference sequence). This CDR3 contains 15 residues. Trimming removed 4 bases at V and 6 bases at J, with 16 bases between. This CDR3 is CASSSARLVRNIQYF. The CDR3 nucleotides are TGTGCCAGCAGCTCAGCTCGACTAGTAAGAAACATTCAGTACTTC.

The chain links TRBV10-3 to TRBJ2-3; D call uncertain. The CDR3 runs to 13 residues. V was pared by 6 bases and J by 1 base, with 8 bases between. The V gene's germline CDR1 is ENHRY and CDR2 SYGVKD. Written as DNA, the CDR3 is TGTGCCATCAGAGAAGCTCGCACAGATACGCAGTATTTT. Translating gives CAIREARTDTQYF.

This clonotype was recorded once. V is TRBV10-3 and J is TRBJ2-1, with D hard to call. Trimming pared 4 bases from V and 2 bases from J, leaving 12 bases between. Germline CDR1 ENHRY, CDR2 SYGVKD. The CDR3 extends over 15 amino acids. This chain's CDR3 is CAISGRDSTYNEQFF. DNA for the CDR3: TGTGCCATCAGTGGCCGAGATTCGACCTACAATGAGCAGTTCTTC.

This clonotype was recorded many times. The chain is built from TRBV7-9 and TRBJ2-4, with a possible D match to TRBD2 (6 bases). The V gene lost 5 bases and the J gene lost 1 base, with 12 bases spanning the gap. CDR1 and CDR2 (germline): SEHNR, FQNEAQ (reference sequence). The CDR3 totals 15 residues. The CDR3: CASSQGGKAKNIQYF. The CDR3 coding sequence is TGTGCCAGCAGCCAAGGAGGGAAGGCCAAAAACATTCAGTACTTC.